The present TCR beta chain was sequenced within a study of T cells in Graves' hyperthyroidism and ophthalmopathy. Comment on this clonotype: Its specificity is unknown.

The V gene's germline CDR1 is MGHRA and CDR2 YSYEKL. V lost 3 bases and J lost 1; bases outside the gene matches: 5. The CDR3 runs to 15 residues. Subjects with ophthalmopathy showed a Clinical Activity Score no lower than 3, a NOSPECS grade no lower than 4, and a duration shorter than 3 months. PBMCs stemmed from about 9.7 ml fresh peripheral blood. Whole-study results and caveats: The blood repertoire included most of the expanded thyroid clonotypes above 0.001.

RNA transcripts were the template for amplifying TCR beta CDR3 regions. HTBI primers were used for first-round RT-PCR of the TCR CDR3. TCRdb itself ran the multiplex PCR reads through MiXCR, one entry per CDR3 protein. The sample contains about half a million distinct CDR3 sequences, about 20% of which appear only once. J is TRBJ2-5 and V is TRBV4-1; 7 nucleotides agree with TRBD1. Material for sequencing was blood. The receptor was isolated from a man between 40 and 49 years old with Graves' ophthalmopathy. CDR3 protein: CASSQPTGSQETQYF. The CDR3, as DNA: TGCGCCAGCAGCCAGCCGACAGGGAGCCAAGAGACCCAGTACTTC.